This T cell receptor beta chain was identified during a study of T cells in localized non-small cell lung cancer (dated by TCRdb to the early 2020s). A note on the overall study: The study analyzed T cell repertoires of 200 to 300 early-stage NSCLC patients, comparing tumors and uninvolved tumor-adjacent lungs. The cohort comprised 236 treatment-naïve NSCLC patients with resected, localized lung tumors. Of the NSCLC patients, 129 were male and about a hundred were female, and the mean age was about 69 years.

The junction shows trimming of 2 bases on V and 2 bases on J, plus 13 bases between the germline ends. Including cysteine and phenylalanine, the CDR3 has 15 amino acids. The read is trimmed to its CDR3 DNA, 45 bases read in frame from base 1. As encoded in the germline V gene, CDR1 is SGHRS while CDR2 is YFSETQ. TCR beta CDR3 regions were sequenced from DNA using the immunoSEQ Assay. Under the source paper's analysis protocol: T cell density was computed as TCR beta template counts normalized to usable DNA estimated by amplifying housekeeping genes. Using the preseqR package, richness was estimated by extrapolating to 120,000 templates for tissue samples and 400,000 templates for PBMC samples. Clonality was defined by subtracting Pielou's evenness from one. To identify tissue-enriched TCRs, differential abundance testing was run on productive amino-acid clonotypes with a minimum total count of 5 and an alpha of 0.1. The Jaccard Index and the Morisita Overlap Index were used to measure repertoire overlap between compartments. GLIPH grouped TCR beta CDR3s together with public tetramer-defined viral CDR3s, and a viral motif had to include at least three viral sequences and also show V-gene enrichment. The table was pulled from immuneACCESS by TCRdb, which kept in-frame rearrangements only. Such tables lose some clones; where checked, under half of the loss comes from unresolved V genes, and the rest has no known cause. V, J and clone size reflect that table, while D and trimming were determined from the DNA. The sample table shows more than 40,000 clones, and more than 85% are seen once. The top ten clones comprise 2.5% of the sample.

At diagnosis, peripheral blood, uninvolved tumor-adjacent lung and tumor were collected and stored as a combination of fresh-frozen and FFPE material. For TCR repertoire profiling, the blood samples were analyzed as peripheral blood mononuclear cells. Study-wide conclusions, independent of this receptor: A median of around 62 of the top 100 tumor clones turned up in the paired uninvolved adjacent lung, and under 30 of those clones also ranked among the top 100 of that same adjacent lung. Because the study design was exploratory, TCR variables were selected using unadjusted p-values without false-discovery rate correction. Multi-region tumor sequencing was not performed, so intratumor heterogeneity could not be excluded. The highest T cell clonality was observed in uninvolved tumor-adjacent lung, where clonality exceeded that of tumor, suggesting that antigenic responses were more focused in uninvolved tumor-adjacent lung. Higher T cell density in blood was associated with longer overall survival, whereas higher clonality in adjacent lung was associated with shorter survival.

This clone was detected only a few times. Its recognized antigen is unknown. No base qualities exist here, and no much larger clone lies one base off it. Sequencing was performed on PBMCs, taken before any cancer treatment. The chain is made from TRBV5-1 and TRBJ2-5, with the D gene uncertain. The TCR comes from a man between 40 and 69 years old with stage II lung adenocarcinoma. The DNA sequence is given as TGCGCCAGCAGCTTCGCGGCCGAACTTCAAGAGACCCAGTACTTC. Its protein is CASSFAAELQETQYF. With the portions outside the CDR3 filled from the reference TRBV5-1 and TRBJ2-5 genes, the complete variable region becomes KAGVTQTPRYLIKTRGQQVTLSCSPISGHRSVSWYQQTPGQGLQFLFEYFSETQRNKGNFPGRFSGRQFSNSRSEMNVSTLELGDSALYLCASSFAAELQETQYFGPGTRLLVL.